A selection of T cell receptor beta chains follows, all from one sample in a study of monozygotic twins with cystic fibrosis. The assay was immunoSEQ multiplex PCR, and TCRdb's table has in-frame clones only and misses some. The sample contains 11,000 to 15,000 clones, 85% of which appear only once. The sequencing sample was made of blood. These receptors came from a boy between 10 and 17 years old with cystic fibrosis. CDR3s include the opening cysteine and the closing phenylalanine or tryptophan. The order of the fields is J gene, V gene, CDR3 protein.

TRBJ2-2 TRBV6-5 CASSYGGRSTGELFF
TRBJ1-2 TRBV9 CASSGGGFGYGYTF
TRBJ2-7 TRBV6-1 CATTSGRDDYEQYF
TRBJ2-1 TRBV27 CASSPRGGWHGQQFF
TRBJ2-5 TRBV5-1 CASTLPPGETQYF
TRBJ2-7 TRBV6-1 CASSEDLTGAYEQYF
TRBJ1-2 TRBV27 CASSLIQGGYTF
TRBJ1-4 TRBV4-1 CASSPRTATNEKLFF
TRBJ1-2 TRBV5-6 CASSPAHERDGYTF
TRBJ1-1 TRBV19 CASSNTGSTEAFF
TRBJ2-3 TRBV10-3 CAISDNVLGSWDTQYF
TRBJ1-2 TRBV27 CASSLRASYGYTF
TRBJ2-3 TRBV9 CASSPPSRPDTQYF
TRBJ2-5 TRBV5-4 CASSSVGGYETQYF
TRBJ2-7 TRBV9 CASSPWDLPYEQYF
TRBJ1-2 TRBV27 CASSRRRTEGHYGYTF
TRBJ2-3 TRBV5-1 CASSLSGNHHTDTQYF
TRBJ1-5 TRBV7-2 CASSPQDRGQPQHF
TRBJ1-1 TRBV20-1 CSAGPNTEAFF
TRBJ2-3 TRBV10-1 CASSRRSTDTQYF
TRBJ1-6 TRBV4-1 CASSPNGQGNSPLHF
TRBJ1-1 TRBV15 CATSRPVMGLMNTEAFF
TRBJ1-1 TRBV13 CASSFIGNTEAFF
TRBJ2-6 TRBV12-5 CASGRGTGANVLTF
TRBJ2-5 TRBV5-4 CASSLGPVGTSGAQETQYF
TRBJ2-1 TRBV4-2 CASSQDEGAPAYNEQFF
TRBJ1-1 TRBV9 CASSVGGGGNTEAFF
TRBJ2-7 TRBV5-1 CASSLGYTYEQYF